The subject of this entry is one T cell receptor (beta chain). What it binds is not known. This entry belongs to a study of OX40 agonist ivuxolimab in advanced cancers. Study background: People who had prior anti-PD-1, anti-PD-L1 or anti-CTLA-4 therapy could take part, and around 39% had some. General study results and limits: Patients who responded partially at 0.1-3.0 mg/kg showed clonal expansion ranking among the lowest. Circulating CD4+ and CD8+ T cells showed clonal expansion by week 6 at 0.1 to 3.0 mg/kg.

Peripheral blood came from all dose cohorts at three timepoints. The protocol was immunoSEQ multiplex PCR, while the TCRdb copy is restricted to in-frame clones and leaves out a portion. The sample carries about 64,000 clones, approximately 90% recorded once. The CDR3 consists of 15 residues. Germline-derived CDR1 and CDR2 are ENHRY and SYGVKD. V shed 6 bases, J shed 6 bases, and the junction held 12 bases outside the gene matches. Sequencing was performed on CD4+ or CD8+ T cells sorted from blood, taken in a trial of the OX40 agonist ivuxolimab. The TCR originated in an adult with an advanced solid tumor such as melanoma, head and neck, liver or kidney cancer. The gene calls are TRBV10-3 and TRBJ2-7, with TRBD2 identical over 9 bases. CDR3 amino acids: CAIRAQLAGNSEQYF. The CDR3 DNA reads TGTGCCATCAGGGCCCAGCTAGCGGGAAATAGCGAGCAGTACTTC.